This T cell receptor beta chain comes out of a study of T cells in localized non-small cell lung cancer. The CDR3 has 15 residues. Germline CDR1 is SGHTA and CDR2 is FQGNSA. Trimming shortened V by 5 bases and J by 4 bases, and 18 bases separated the two germline ends. Sequenced by immunoSEQ multiplex PCR; TCRdb stores in-frame clones only, minus some. The repertoire has approximately 20,000 clones, just over 90% of them found once; the top ten carry less than 5%. This specimen consisted of peripheral blood, obtained before any cancer treatment. This TCR derives from a male donor older than 55 with stage I squamous cell lung carcinoma. The chain uses TRBV7-2 and TRBJ2-7; D gene unclear. The CDR3 protein is CASSPNFSPTYEQYF. CDR3 nucleotides: TGTGCCAGCAGCCCAAACTTCTCCCCAACTTACGAGCAGTACTTC.